There are a few counts of the clone carrying this T cell receptor beta chain. The antigen is not known. The authors reverse transcribed all of the isolated RNA, so sequencing captured expressed TCRB transcripts. Read counts averaged around 3.6 million for samples of naive, central memory and regulatory T cells. Only in-frame clones appear in the TCRdb table, and some are missing; sequencing was by immunoSEQ multiplex PCR. The table includes under 350,000 clones, about 8% detected once. The CDR3 runs to 13 residues. The V and J ends lost 8 bases and 0 bases respectively, with 7 bases between them. Germline V CDR1 and CDR2: MRHNA, SNTAGT. These data belong to a study of beta chain features in type 1 diabetes. Broader study findings: Patients' naive, central memory and regulatory TCRB repertoires appeared more alike than those of healthy donors. Shorter TCRB CDR3s, moderately but significantly so, were found in Type 1 diabetes patients in all four CD4+ subsets.

The material sequenced was central memory CD4+ T cells from blood. The V gene is TRBV6-4, the J gene TRBJ2-2; D is perhaps TRBD1 (6 bases). This receptor was obtained from a woman in her late teens or twenties in good health. The DNA of the CDR3 is TGTGCCAGCGGGACATCGAACACCGGGGAGCTGTTTTTT. It codes for CASGTSNTGELFF.